Listed here are 10 T cell receptor beta chains from one sample, sequenced in a study of blood T cell repertoires in COVID-19. Data came from immunoSEQ multiplex PCR; TCRdb stores just in-frame clones and leaves some out. This table holds more than 300,000 clones, under 85% found once. The sample comprised PBMCs or T cells enriched from blood (not recorded which). Source of these receptors: a woman aged 50 to 60 who had recovered from COVID-19.

The chain joins TRBV19 to TRBJ2-5; TRBD2 is a possible D gene (6 bases). This CDR3 has 16 residues. Trimming took 3 bases from V and 4 from J, leaving 18 bases between them. Germline V gene sequence: CDR1 LNHDA, CDR2 SQIVND (reference sequence). Here the CDR3 DNA reads TGTGCCAGTAGTATCATCGGCGTCGGGGGAGTAGAGACCCAGTACTTC. Translated: CASSIIGVGGVETQYF.

The rearrangement uses TRBV6-2 or TRBV6-3 and TRBJ1-5, with D possibly being TRBD1 (5 bases). V was pared by 4 bases and J by 5 bases, with 9 bases between. In germline, CDR1 is MNHEY, CDR2 SVGEGT. The CDR3 consists of 13 residues. The chain's CDR3 is CASSFGGDQPQHF. Here the CDR3 DNA reads TGTGCCAGCAGTTTTGGGGGGGATCAGCCCCAGCATTTT.

This rearrangement joins TRBV6-5 to TRBJ1-2, with 7 bases aligning to TRBD1. This CDR3 comprises 15 residues. Germline V lookup: CDR1 MNHEY, CDR2 SVGAGI. The trim removed 6 bases at V and 7 bases at J, leaving 14 bases unmatched. CDR3: CASRAGTAPIGGYTF. CDR3 bases: TGTGCCAGCAGAGCCGGGACAGCCCCCATCGGTGGCTACACCTTC.

V and J are TRBV5-6 and TRBJ1-5; maybe TRBD1 (6 bases). CDR1 and CDR2 from the germline V gene are SGHDT and YYEEEE. The CDR3 is made up of 16 amino acids. Trimming took off 3 bases at V and 1 base at J, with 14 bases between the two ends. The CDR3, as DNA: TGTGCCAGCAGCTCCAAACTTAGGGGGAGCAATCAGCCCCAGCATTTT. It specifies CASSSKLRGSNQPQHF. The variable domain in full, completed from reference TRBV5-6 and TRBJ1-5, reads DAGVTQSPTHLIKTRGQQVTLRCSPKSGHDTVSWYQQALGQGPQFIFQYYEEEERQRGNFPDRFSGHQFPNYSSELNVNALLLGDSALYLCASSSKLRGSNQPQHFGDGTRLSIL.

This clone was detected once. The chain joins TRBV28 to TRBJ1-5; weak D call: TRBD1 (6 bases). Germline V gives CDR1 MDHEN, CDR2 SYDVKM. V lost 5 bases to trimming and J lost 6 bases, with 23 bases between them. There are 17 residues in the CDR3. CDR3 protein: CASSPTGFFFEGQPQHF. CDR3 DNA: TGTGCCAGCAGTCCGACAGGTTTTTTTTTCGAGGGTCAGCCCCAGCATTTT.

The rearrangement joins TRBV7-2 to TRBJ2-1; 11 nucleotides align to TRBD2. Germline loops: CDR1 SGHTA, CDR2 FQGNSA. The V gene end was trimmed by 1 base and the J gene end by 4 bases; junction bases not matched to a gene: 3. The CDR3 loop spans 16 amino acids. Written as DNA, the CDR3 is TGTGCCAGCAGCTTAGTGGCTAGCGGGAGGTACAATGAGCAGTTCTTC. Protein sequence: CASSLVASGRYNEQFF.

J is TRBJ2-1 and V is TRBV3-1 (or the pseudogene TRBV3-2), with 7 bases lining up with TRBD2. CDR1 LGHDT and CDR2 YNNKEL come from the germline V gene (reference sequence). The CDR3 is 17 amino acids. The trim removed 2 bases at V and 5 bases at J, leaving 12 bases unmatched. In DNA, the CDR3 is TGTGCCAGCAGCCAAAAGAGGGGACTACAAATCAACAATGAGCAGTTCTTC. Protein product: CASSQKRGLQINNEQFF.

This chain connects TRBV2 to TRBJ1-2; 11 positions agree with TRBD1. The CDR3 has 13 residues. Germline V gives CDR1 SNHLY, CDR2 FYNNEI. The V and J ends lost 6 bases and 6 bases, in that order; junction bases with no gene match: 3. In DNA, the CDR3 is TGTGCCAGCAGGGGGACAGGGGGTAATGGCTACACCTTC. This translates into CASRGTGGNGYTF.

This clone was recorded a few times. Written as DNA, the CDR3 is TGTGCCAGTAGTACTAGCGGGATGAATTACAATGAGCAGTTCTTC. Translation: CASSTSGMNYNEQFF. This chain joins TRBV19 and TRBJ2-1, with TRBD2 matching over 9 bases. The germline V gene encodes CDR1 LNHDA and CDR2 SQIVND (reference sequence). The V segment lost 4 bases and the J segment 4 bases; nucleotides outside the gene matches: 5. The CDR3 runs to 15 residues.

This clone appeared a single time. The genes are TRBV18 and TRBJ1-5, with D possibly TRBD1 on 6 matching bases. The germline V gene has CDR1 KGHSH and CDR2 LQKENI. The CDR3 loop spans 13 amino acids. V lost 3 bases to trimming and J lost 5 bases, with 8 bases between them. As DNA, the CDR3 is TGTGCCAGCTCACCCCGGACAGATCAGCCCCAGCATTTT. This sequence encodes CASSPRTDQPQHF. Using reference TRBV18 and TRBJ1-5 for the parts outside the CDR3, the full variable domain is NAGVMQNPRHLVRRRGQEARLRCSPMKGHSHVYWYRQLPEEGLKFMVYLQKENIIDESGMPKERFSAEFPKEGPSILRIQQVVRGDSAAYFCASSPRTDQPQHFGDGTRLSIL.